The 16 T cell receptor beta chains in this list originate from one sample, sequenced in a study of Ad26.COV2.S vaccination and SARS-CoV-2 variants. Repertoires were generated with immunoSEQ multiplex PCR, while TCRdb's copy carries only in-frame clones and drops some. The table includes about 460,000 clones, roughly nine tenths detected once. Treatment noted: roughly 20 received Ad26.COV2.S at low or high dose, single or two shots; 5 received placebo; per-sample allocation not given. Specimen acquisition occurred on day 63 following the initial vaccine or placebo injection. This specimen was peripheral blood, taken in a trial of Ad26.COV2.S vaccine versus placebo. These TCRs come from a person aged 18-65 years who received the Ad26.COV2.S COVID-19 vaccine or a placebo.

As regards this clone: Other DNA sequences in this specimen translate into the identical CDR3. The rearrangement links TRBV18 to TRBJ1-5; D unclear. The germline V gene has CDR1 KGHSH and CDR2 LQKENI. The CDR3 sequence is 13 residues long. Trimming took 3 bases from V and 1 from J, leaving 4 bases between them. This CDR3 is CASSPGSNQPQHF. Written as DNA, the CDR3 is TGTGCCAGCTCACCCGGGAGCAATCAGCCCCAGCATTTT.

V usage is TRBV27 and J usage is TRBJ1-4, with D unclear. Trimming took off 6 bases at V and 5 bases at J, with 16 bases between the two ends. The CDR3 contains 15 residues. Germline loops: CDR1 MNHEY, CDR2 SMNVEV (reference sequence). The CDR3 region has the DNA TGTGCCAGCAGCCGATCAATCCGCCTGAATGAAAAACTGTTTTTT. Its translation is CASSRSIRLNEKLFF. Filled out from reference TRBV27 and TRBJ1-4, the complete variable domain reads EAQVTQNPRYLITVTGKKLTVTCSQNMNHEYMSWYRQDPGLGLRQIYYSMNVEVTDKGDVPEGYKVSRKEKRNFPLILESPSPNQTSLYFCASSRSIRLNEKLFFGSGTQLSVL.

The genes are TRBV2 and TRBJ2-7, with a weak D call TRBD2 (5 bases). Trimming took 10 bases from V and 0 from J, leaving 16 bases between them. This CDR3 region has 14 residues. CDR1 and CDR2 from the germline V gene are SNHLY and FYNNEI. The CDR3 bases are TGTGCCACTAAGGACTCGACAAGCTCCTACGAGCAGTACTTC. It translates to CATKDSTSSYEQYF.

Concerning this clone: One end of the junction fails to match germline, which may point to a read error. The gene calls are TRBV7-2 and TRBJ1-2; unclear D gene. Germline CDR1 is SGHTA and CDR2 is FQGNSA. This CDR3 spans 13 amino acids. The CDR3 protein is CASSSSVDGLSEF. CDR3 nucleotides: TGTGCCAGCAGCTCGAGCGTGGACGGTCTCTCGGAGTTC.

This chain links TRBV5-1 with TRBJ2-7; 12 nucleotides line up with TRBD2. Germline trimming cut 4 bases from V and 5 bases from J; bases unmatched to any gene: 7. The germline CDR1 and CDR2 sequences are SGHRS and YFSETQ. CDR3 length: 15 residues. In DNA, the CDR3 is TGCGCCAGCAGCACTCGACTAGCGGGAGTGAACGAGCAGTACTTC. Protein: CASSTRLAGVNEQYF. Looking up the rest from reference TRBV5-1 and TRBJ2-7 gives the full variable domain: KAGVTQTPRYLIKTRGQQVTLSCSPISGHRSVSWYQQTPGQGLQFLFEYFSETQRNKGNFPGRFSGRQFSNSRSEMNVSTLELGDSALYLCASSTRLAGVNEQYFGPGTRLTVT.

This clone was seen only a few times. The V gene is TRBV20-1, the J gene TRBJ2-7; D not resolved. Per germline, CDR1 DFQATT and CDR2 SNEGSKA (reference sequence). There are 11 residues in the CDR3. V lost 6 bases, J lost 6 bases, and 12 bases lay in between. CDR3 coding DNA: TGCAGTGCCGACCGGGCACTCGAGCAGTACTTC. Translating gives CSADRALEQYF.

The CDR3 nucleotides read TGTGCCAGCAGTTACGGGGGGGCGGTCACTGAAGCTTTCTTT. Translated: CASSYGGAVTEAFF. The rearrangement joins TRBV6-5 to TRBJ1-1, with a possible D match to TRBD1 (6 bases). CDR1 is MNHEY, CDR2 SVGAGI, per germline. CDR3 size: 14 residues. V was shortened by 2 bases and J by 4 bases, with 11 bases between the two germline ends.

This clone has just one count. The J gene is TRBJ1-4, the V gene TRBV7-9; a possible D gene is TRBD1 (6 bases). V shed 4 bases and J shed 8 bases, with 14 bases lying between them. The CDR3 has 14 amino acids. Germline V gene sequence: CDR1 SEHNR, CDR2 FQNEAQ (reference sequence). CDR3 sequence reads: CASSSGTKTEKLFF. The DNA of the CDR3 is TGTGCCAGCAGCTCCGGGACAAAGACCGAAAAACTGTTTTTT. The variable domain in full, with the rest retrieved from reference TRBV7-9 and TRBJ1-4, is DTGVSQNPRHKITKRGQNVTFRCDPISEHNRLYWYRQTLGQGPEFLTYFQNEAQLEKSRLLSDRFSAERPKGSFSTLEIQRTEQGDSAMYLCASSSGTKTEKLFFGSGTQLSVL.

The chain uses TRBV10-1 and TRBJ1-4, with D possibly TRBD1 on 5 matching bases. V lost 9 bases and J 0 bases, leaving 11 bases between the germline ends. CDR1 and CDR2 (germline): WNHNN, SYGVQD (reference sequence). The CDR3 length is 14 residues. For the CDR3, the DNA is TGCGCCAGGGGGGGGTTTGCAACTAATGAAAAACTGTTTTTT. As protein: CARGGFATNEKLFF.

Comments on this clone: Other DNA sequences in the sample encode the same CDR3. The chain is built from TRBV4-1 and TRBJ1-2; D uncertain. The germline V gene encodes CDR1 MGHRA and CDR2 YSYEKL. The length of the CDR3 is 13 residues. Trimming left V 1 base short and J 2 bases short, with 5 bases between. The CDR3 coding sequence is TGCGCCAGCAGCCAAGGAGGGAACTATGGCTACACCTTC. Translation gives CASSQGGNYGYTF.

This clone was seen once. The chain employs TRBV29-1 and TRBJ2-3; D possibly corresponds to TRBD2 (5 bases). Looked up from germline, CDR1 is SQVTM and CDR2 is ANQGSEA. This CDR3 contains 14 residues. With 5 bases removed from V and 0 bases from J, the gap between germline ends came to 12 bases. CDR3 amino acids: CSVIVGSSTDTQYF. The CDR3 DNA reads as TGCAGCGTTATAGTAGGGAGCAGCACAGATACGCAGTATTTT.

The genes are TRBV6-5 and TRBJ1-1; weak D call: TRBD1 (6 bases). The CDR3 is 15 amino acids. V was trimmed by 2 bases and J by 5 bases, leaving 15 bases between them. Per germline, CDR1 MNHEY and CDR2 SVGAGI. The CDR3 DNA is TGTGCCAGCAGTTACGGGGGGGCGTTTGGGACTGAAGCTTTCTTT. Its translation: CASSYGGAFGTEAFF.

The rearrangement links TRBV3-1 (or the pseudogene TRBV3-2) to TRBJ2-6, with D uncertain. V lost 3 bases, J lost 2 bases, and 11 bases lay in between. This CDR3 has 16 amino acids. Germline V gives CDR1 LGHDT, CDR2 YNNKEL (reference sequence). This CDR3 reads CASSQTGLAGANVLTF. CDR3 coding DNA: TGTGCCAGCAGCCAGACCGGTTTAGCTGGGGCCAACGTCCTGACTTTC.

The chain uses TRBV7-9 and TRBJ1-5, with TRBD1 matching over 7 bases. The germline V gene encodes CDR1 SEHNR and CDR2 FQNEAQ (reference sequence). There are 14 residues in the CDR3. V was pared by 3 bases and J by 8 bases, with 7 bases of the junction left unmatched. CDR3 DNA sequence: TGTGCCAGCAGCTTGACAGGGTCGAGGGAGCCCCAGCATTTT. Protein sequence: CASSLTGSREPQHF.

This clone occurred a few times. V gene TRBV7-9 combines with J gene TRBJ2-1; TRBD1 might be the D (6 bases). Trimming took 6 bases from V and 8 from J, leaving 11 bases between them. The germline V gene encodes CDR1 SEHNR and CDR2 FQNEAQ (reference sequence). The CDR3 is made up of 12 amino acids. The CDR3 region is CASSFTGYEQFF. The CDR3, as DNA: TGTGCCAGCAGTTTTACAGGGTATGAGCAGTTCTTC.

The chain couples TRBV5-1 to TRBJ1-3; the D gene is possibly TRBD1 (6 bases). In germline, CDR1 is SGHRS, CDR2 YFSETQ. This CDR3 has 18 amino acids. V shed 2 bases and J shed 2 bases, with 20 bases lying between them. CDR3 DNA sequence: TGCGCCAGCAGCTTCTACTGGACAGACCCCGCGGCTGGAAACACCATATATTTT. It encodes CASSFYWTDPAAGNTIYF.